Detailed here is one T cell receptor beta chain. Its antigen is unknown. Some clones are missing from TCRdb's copy, which holds only in-frame ones; the method was immunoSEQ multiplex PCR. The sample has roughly 50,000 clones, 70% to 90% seen once. This specimen belongs to a study of T cell responses to AZD1222 COVID-19 vaccine. Study as a whole: Second-dose groups at about 4 or about 12 weeks were pooled.

Overall study results and limits: Females outnumbered males among donors, who were mostly white British; clonal diversity was possibly underestimated.

The sequenced sample was peripheral blood, obtained on day 0 of AZD1222 vaccination. The sequence came from an adult in good health.

CDR3 residues: CASSQDRNQETQYF. The CDR3 coding sequence is TGTGCCAGCAGCCAAGACAGAAACCAAGAGACCCAGTACTTC. The chain recombines TRBV14 with TRBJ2-5; D gene unclear. The V end was cut by 0 bases, the J end by 0 bases, with 5 bases between. This CDR3 is 14 amino acids long. The germline CDR1 and CDR2 sequences are SGHDN and FVKESK.